This T cell receptor (beta chain) was identified in a study of blood T cell repertoires in COVID-19. Study overall: COVID-19 samples from acute and convalescent phases originated in the United States, Italy and Spain.

Study processing details: It was from reference gene primer amplification that nucleated cell counts were estimated. Repertoires were generated with immunoSEQ multiplex PCR, while TCRdb's copy carries only in-frame clones and drops some. Clone size and V and J calls were adopted from that table, with D and trimming inferred from the DNA. In the table there are approximately 90,000 clones, more than 70% of which are singletons. The V end was cut by 6 bases, the J end by 5 bases, with 13 bases between. The length of the CDR3 is 13 residues. This TCR was recovered from a man between 60 and 70 years old with acute or convalescent COVID-19. Input material: peripheral blood. The chain is built from TRBV12-3 or TRBV12-4 and TRBJ1-1; TRBD1 is a possible D gene (5 bases). Here the CDR3 DNA reads TGTGCCAGCAGGGGGGAGGGCGGGACTGAAGCTTTCTTT. It encodes CASRGEGGTEAFF.